This T cell receptor (beta chain) is from a study of T cells expressing NK-cell markers. TCRdb re-called the 5' RACE reads and gives one entry per CDR3 protein, without DNA. With approximately 420,000 distinct CDR3 sequences in the sample, the ten largest clones hold about 10%. Sequencing was done on a sample of blood T cells: a sorted CD56 or NKG2C T cell subset, CD4+ or CD8+ T cells, or bulk PBMC T cells (not recorded which). The TCR originated in a woman in her forties or fifties in good health.

The CDR3 protein is CSAGPGDPGIYEQYF. The chain has TRBV20-1 and TRBJ2-7; TCRdb reports TRBD1, a call that lacks DNA to check it against. Germline assignment: CDR1 DFQATT and CDR2 SNEGSKA (reference sequence). The CDR3 contains 15 residues.